Below, 27 T cell receptor beta chains from the same sample are listed, as sequenced in a study of blood T cell repertoires in COVID-19. Using immunoSEQ multiplex PCR, the repertoire was profiled, and TCRdb retains in-frame clones only, with some absent. The data show around 220,000 clones, around four fifths seen once. Sequencing used peripheral blood. The receptors derive from a man aged 25-45 years with active or convalescent COVID-19.

The chain is built from TRBV10-2 and TRBJ1-6; maybe TRBD1 (6 bases). The V end was cut by 0 bases, the J end by 9 bases, with 18 bases between. CDR3 length: 17 residues. Germline values: CDR1 WSHSY, CDR2 SAAADI. The DNA for the CDR3 is TGCGCCAGCAGTGAGTCCCCACAGGGTACGCGAGGTTCACCCCTCCACTTT. This translates into CASSESPQGTRGSPLHF.

V usage is TRBV27 and J usage is TRBJ2-7; TRBD2 matches at 12 bases. Germline V gene lookup returns CDR1 MNHEY and CDR2 SMNVEV (reference sequence). This CDR3 contains 14 residues. J gave up 4 bases and V 6 bases, and 4 bases lay outside the gene matches. CDR3 coding DNA: TGTGCCAGCAGGGCTAGCGGGAGGGGTTACGAGCAGTACTTC. Translating it yields CASRASGRGYEQYF.

V is TRBV7-8 and J is TRBJ2-2; D is uncertain. The CDR3 has 17 residues. Between the trimmed V and J ends, which lost 7 bases and 6 bases, there was a span of 24 bases. Germline-derived CDR1 and CDR2 are SGHVS and FQNEAQ. CDR3 DNA: TGTGCCAGCACCCCCTGGGTAGCCCGGGTTGTCGCCGGGGAGCTGTTTTTT. Translating gives CASTPWVARVVAGELFF.

This chain joins TRBV7-2 and TRBJ2-1; TRBD1 is a possible D gene (6 bases). Per germline, CDR1 SGHTA and CDR2 FQGNSA. The CDR3 has 14 residues. V lost 3 bases to trimming and J lost 6 bases, with 12 bases between them. DNA of the CDR3: TGTGCCAGCAGCTTGAGGTCAGGGGTCAATGAGCAGTTCTTC. This encodes CASSLRSGVNEQFF.

This clone was seen once. The DNA of the CDR3 is TGTGCCATCAGTGGAAGGCAGGGGAACCATGAGCAGTTCTTC. It is translated as CAISGRQGNHEQFF. The chain employs TRBV10-3 and TRBJ2-1; D might be TRBD1 (6 bases). V shed 4 bases and J shed 8 bases, with 15 bases lying between them. The CDR3 sequence is 14 residues long. Germline CDR1 is ENHRY and CDR2 is SYGVKD.

V usage is TRBV6-1 and J usage is TRBJ2-1, with 11 bases aligning to TRBD2. V lost 2 bases and J lost 7; bases outside the gene matches: 7. This CDR3 has 16 amino acids. Germline V lookup: CDR1 MNHNS, CDR2 SASEGT. The CDR3: CASSERLAGGSNEQFF. The CDR3 DNA sequence: TGTGCCAGCAGTGAACGGCTAGCGGGGGGTAGTAATGAGCAGTTCTTC.

The CDR3 nucleotides are TGTTCAACCTCCCAAGGCGGGGGAACAGATACGCAGTATTTT. Residues: CSTSQGGGTDTQYF. This chain joins TRBV10-3 and TRBJ2-3, with 7 bases that match TRBD2. Germline loops: CDR1 ENHRY, CDR2 SYGVKD. The CDR3 covers 14 residues.

This sequence joins TRBV19 and TRBJ2-2; 12 positions agree with TRBD2. The CDR3 is 19 residues long. The germline gives CDR1 LNHDA, CDR2 SQIVND (reference sequence). V shed 8 bases, J shed 2 bases, and the junction held 15 bases outside the gene matches. The CDR3 loop reads CASDSGLAGRRGNTGELFF. For the CDR3, the DNA is TGTGCCAGTGATTCGGGACTAGCGGGTCGAAGGGGCAACACCGGGGAGCTGTTTTTT. The full variable domain, with the rest looked up from reference TRBV19 and TRBJ2-2, is DGGITQSPKYLFRKEGQNVTLSCEQNLNHDAMYWYRQDPGQGLRLIYYSQIVNDFQKGDIAEGYSVSREKKESFPLTVTSAQKNPTAFYLCASDSGLAGRRGNTGELFFGEGSRLTVL.

This clone appeared a single time. This chain uses TRBV5-5 with TRBJ2-7; TRBD1 matches 11 bases. Trimming at V came to 4 bases and at J to 3 bases, leaving 6 bases not matched to a gene. Germline-derived CDR1 and CDR2 are SGHKS and YYEKEE (reference sequence). CDR3 length: 15 amino acids. The CDR3 region is CASSLGTGGLYEQYF. The CDR3 bases are TGTGCCAGCAGCCTGGGGACAGGGGGTCTCTACGAGCAGTACTTC.

The chain has TRBV7-6 and TRBJ1-3; 7 positions match TRBD1. With 4 bases clipped from V and 0 bases from J, the junction kept 6 bases outside the gene matches. CDR3 length: 16 residues. Germline loops: CDR1 SGHVS, CDR2 FNYEAQ. The CDR3 is CASSSRDSHSGNTIYF. In DNA, the CDR3 is TGTGCCAGCAGCTCCAGGGACAGTCACTCTGGAAACACCATATATTTT.

This chain joins TRBV5-1 and TRBJ1-6; tentatively, D is TRBD1 (5 bases). This CDR3 is built from 16 residues. Per germline, CDR1 SGHRS and CDR2 YFSETQ. Trimming pared 0 bases from V and 6 bases from J, leaving 13 bases between. CDR3 amino acids: CASSLAVKGINSPLHF. The DNA for the CDR3 is TGCGCCAGCAGCTTGGCCGTTAAGGGGATTAATTCACCCCTCCACTTT.

This clone was seen many times. In nucleotides, the CDR3 is TGTGCCAGCAGGACAGGGGAGGCGGATATTCACGAGCAGTACTTC. This sequence encodes CASRTGEADIHEQYF. The chain combines TRBV7-9 with TRBJ2-7; TRBD1 agrees at 8 bases. The CDR3 covers 15 residues. The germline V gene encodes CDR1 SEHNR and CDR2 FQNEAQ (reference sequence). Trimming cost V 6 bases and J 5 bases; bases outside gene matches: 12. The whole variable domain, filled in from reference TRBV7-9 and TRBJ2-7, reads DTGVSQNPRHKITKRGQNVTFRCDPISEHNRLYWYRQTLGQGPEFLTYFQNEAQLEKSRLLSDRFSAERPKGSFSTLEIQRTEQGDSAMYLCASRTGEADIHEQYFGPGTRLTVT.

The chain carries TRBV4-2 and TRBJ1-2; D ambiguous. The CDR3 sequence is 14 residues long. Germline CDR1 is LGHNA and CDR2 is YNFKEQ. Deletions cut 4 bases from V and 4 bases from J, with 13 bases between. Written as DNA, the CDR3 is TGTGCCAGCAGCCCCAGACCCGAGGGCTATGGCTACACCTTC. It translates to CASSPRPEGYGYTF.

The chain combines TRBV5-1 with TRBJ1-1, with unresolved D. This CDR3 is built from 15 residues. Germline-derived CDR1 and CDR2 are SGHRS and YFSETQ. Trimming took off 2 bases at V and 4 bases at J, with 15 bases between the two ends. The CDR3 protein is CASSFQRGVGTEAFF. CDR3 coding DNA: TGCGCCAGCAGCTTTCAACGGGGAGTTGGCACTGAAGCTTTCTTT.

The V and J genes are TRBV6-2 or TRBV6-3 and TRBJ1-2; 11 bases map to TRBD1. Germline assignment: CDR1 MNHEY and CDR2 SVGEGT. This CDR3 has 16 residues. V shed 4 bases, J shed 3 bases, and the junction held 7 bases outside the gene matches. CDR3 sequence reads: CASSSPRDRGDYGYTF. The DNA for the CDR3 is TGTGCCAGCAGTTCCCCACGGGACAGGGGGGACTATGGCTACACCTTC.

The chain has TRBV5-5 and TRBJ1-3; TRBD1 aligns across 11 bases. The CDR3 runs 17 residues. The germline gives CDR1 SGHKS, CDR2 YYEKEE (reference sequence). V lost 0 bases and J lost 2; bases outside the gene matches: 4. CDR3 bases: TGTGCCAGCAGCTTGGCTGGGACAGGGGGGACTGGAAACACCATATATTTT. Translating it yields CASSLAGTGGTGNTIYF.

The V and J genes are TRBV11-2 and TRBJ1-2; 10 bases are a match to TRBD1. The CDR3 loop spans 14 amino acids. Germline assignment: CDR1 SGHAT and CDR2 FQNNGV. V gave up 5 bases and J gave up 5 bases; unmatched junction bases: 5. CDR3 region: CASSTRTGGYGYTF. The CDR3 DNA reads as TGTGCCAGCAGCACTAGGACAGGGGGGTATGGCTACACCTTC. The whole variable domain, filled in from reference TRBV11-2 and TRBJ1-2, reads EAGVAQSPRYKIIEKRQSVAFWCNPISGHATLYWYQQILGQGPKLLIQFQNNGVVDDSQLPKDRFSAERLKGVDSTLKIQPAKLEDSAVYLCASSTRTGGYGYTFGSGTRLTVV.

The chain is built from TRBV19 and TRBJ2-3; D possibly corresponds to TRBD1 (5 bases). The CDR3 has 15 amino acids. V lost 3 bases and J lost 4, with 14 bases in between. Germline-derived CDR1 and CDR2 are LNHDA and SQIVND (reference sequence). CDR3 DNA sequence: TGTGCCAGTAGTATTGGGCAGGGTAAAGCAGATACGCAGTATTTT. This encodes CASSIGQGKADTQYF.

The chain has TRBV12-3 or TRBV12-4 and TRBJ1-5; D remains ambiguous. The CDR3 length is 12 residues. The ends were cut back, 8 bases at V and 4 bases at J, with 9 bases in the middle. The CDR3 sequence is CASRASNQPQHF. CDR3 coding DNA: TGTGCCAGCCGAGCATCTAATCAGCCCCAGCATTTT.

The chain carries TRBV4-1 and TRBJ2-7; 7 bases map to TRBD2. Trimming at V came to 3 bases and at J to 1 base, leaving 3 bases not matched to a gene. The germline V gene encodes CDR1 MGHRA and CDR2 YSYEKL. This CDR3 comprises 14 residues. CDR3 region: CASSHKRDSYEQYF. CDR3 nucleotides: TGCGCCAGCAGCCACAAGCGGGATTCCTACGAGCAGTACTTC.

The CDR3 spells CASSLGGTNTGELFF. The CDR3 region has the DNA TGTGCCAGCAGCTTGGGGGGGACGAACACCGGGGAGCTGTTTTTT. This rearrangement joins TRBV11-2 to TRBJ2-2, with TRBD2 identical over 7 bases. Trimming removed 3 bases from V and 0 bases from J; junction bases left unmatched: 1. This CDR3 has 15 residues. Germline loops: CDR1 SGHAT, CDR2 FQNNGV. Combining the CDR3 with reference TRBV11-2 and TRBJ2-2 gives the whole variable domain EAGVAQSPRYKIIEKRQSVAFWCNPISGHATLYWYQQILGQGPKLLIQFQNNGVVDDSQLPKDRFSAERLKGVDSTLKIQPAKLEDSAVYLCASSLGGTNTGELFFGEGSRLTVL.

The CDR3 region is CASSLERGLEQFF. CDR3 in DNA: TGTGCCAGCAGTTTAGAGCGGGGCCTTGAGCAGTTCTTC. The chain has TRBV27 and TRBJ2-1, with 7 bases identical to TRBD2. The CDR3 sequence is 13 residues long. In germline, CDR1 is MNHEY, CDR2 SMNVEV (reference sequence). V dropped 2 bases and J dropped 9; count of bases not matched to a gene: 4.

V usage is TRBV27 and J usage is TRBJ2-7; 9 positions agree with TRBD1. The CDR3 has 16 amino acids. Germline trimming cut 4 bases from V and 7 bases from J; bases unmatched to any gene: 14. The germline V gene encodes CDR1 MNHEY and CDR2 SMNVEV (reference sequence). The chain's CDR3 is CASSSYRDRVVREQYF. In DNA, the CDR3 is TGTGCCAGCAGTTCATACCGGGACAGGGTTGTGAGGGAGCAGTACTTC.

The chain uses TRBV19 and TRBJ1-1; D is perhaps TRBD1 (6 bases). This CDR3 has 15 amino acids. Trimming shortened V by 7 bases and J by 4 bases, and 19 bases separated the two germline ends. Germline V CDR1 and CDR2: LNHDA, SQIVND (reference sequence). The CDR3 DNA follows: TGTGCCAGTACTACGGGGGGGCAGGGCGGCACTGAAGCTTTCTTT. It codes for CASTTGGQGGTEAFF.

This clone appeared a few times. The gene calls are TRBV5-1 and TRBJ2-7; unclear D gene. Germline CDR1 is SGHRS and CDR2 is YFSETQ. The V and J ends lost 4 bases and 0 bases respectively, with 11 bases between them. The CDR3 runs to 14 residues. In DNA, the CDR3 is TGCGCCAGCAGCAGAACCGACTCCTCCTACGAGCAGTACTTC. Translating it yields CASSRTDSSYEQYF. The full variable domain, in which reference TRBV5-1 and TRBJ2-7 provide the parts outside the CDR3, is KAGVTQTPRYLIKTRGQQVTLSCSPISGHRSVSWYQQTPGQGLQFLFEYFSETQRNKGNFPGRFSGRQFSNSRSEMNVSTLELGDSALYLCASSRTDSSYEQYFGPGTRLTVT.

The chain combines TRBV15 with TRBJ2-7; TRBD2 matches at 7 bases. Per the germline V gene, CDR1 is LNHNV and CDR2 is YYDKDF (reference sequence). This CDR3 has 14 residues. V trimming: 3 bases; J trimming: 0 bases; junction bases outside the gene matches: 2. The CDR3 nucleotides read TGTGCCACCAGCAGCGGCGGGAGCTCCTACGAGCAGTACTTC. Translating it yields CATSSGGSSYEQYF.

The chain has TRBV10-1 and TRBJ1-1; D not certain. The CDR3 runs to 14 residues. V lost 6 bases and J lost 1, with 12 bases in between. CDR1 WNHNN and CDR2 SYGVQD come from the germline V gene (reference sequence). The CDR3 nucleotides read TGCGCCAGCAGCAGGAGGGATAGGAACACTGAAGCTTTCTTT. Its protein is CASSRRDRNTEAFF.